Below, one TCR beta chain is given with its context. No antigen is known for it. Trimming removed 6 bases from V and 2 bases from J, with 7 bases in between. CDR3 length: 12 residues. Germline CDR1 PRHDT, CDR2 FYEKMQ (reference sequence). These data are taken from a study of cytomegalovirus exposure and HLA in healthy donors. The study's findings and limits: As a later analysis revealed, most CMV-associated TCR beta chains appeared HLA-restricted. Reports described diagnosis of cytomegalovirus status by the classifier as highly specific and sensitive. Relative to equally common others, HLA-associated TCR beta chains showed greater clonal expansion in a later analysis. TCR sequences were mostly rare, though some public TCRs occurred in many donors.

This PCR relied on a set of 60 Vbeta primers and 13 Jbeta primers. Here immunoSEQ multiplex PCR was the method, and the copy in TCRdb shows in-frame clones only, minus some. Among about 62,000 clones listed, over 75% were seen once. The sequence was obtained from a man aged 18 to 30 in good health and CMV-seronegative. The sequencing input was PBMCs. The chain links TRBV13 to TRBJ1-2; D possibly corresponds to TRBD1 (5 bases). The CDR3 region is CASRGVNYGYTF. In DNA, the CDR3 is TGTGCCAGCAGAGGGGTGAACTATGGCTACACCTTC.